The rows below give T cell receptor beta chains drawn from one sample of a study of blood T cell repertoires in COVID-19. Repertoires were generated with immunoSEQ multiplex PCR, while TCRdb's copy carries only in-frame clones and drops some. The profile shows about 170,000 clones, approximately 84% of them singletons. The sequenced sample consisted of peripheral blood. Receptors originate from a woman over 75 with COVID-19, enrolled during active disease. CDR3s include the opening cysteine and the closing phenylalanine or tryptophan. D genes are given only for firm matches. Expanded clones are given a class, and other clones once, few, many or no size at all.

abundance	d_gene	v_gene	j_gene	CDR3aa	CDR3nt
NA	NA	TRBV18	TRBJ2-7	CASSPDSDEQYF	TGTGCCAGCTCGCCCGACAGTGACGAGCAGTACTTC
NA	NA	TRBV7-2	TRBJ2-3	CASSQRGLALGADTQYF	TGTGCCAGCAGTCAAAGGGGACTGGCCCTGGGCGCAGATACGCAGTATTTT
NA	NA	TRBV5-1	TRBJ2-3	CASSLKYWGRDTQYF	TGCGCCAGCAGCCTAAAATACTGGGGCAGAGATACGCAGTATTTT
NA	NA	TRBV30	TRBJ2-7	CAWRRGTLEYF	TGTGCCTGGAGGAGAGGTACATTGGAGTACTTC
once	TRBD1	TRBV7-9	TRBJ1-1	CASSRTGQAEAFF	TGTGCCAGCAGCCGGACAGGGCAGGCTGAAGCTTTCTTT
NA	TRBD1	TRBV7-9	TRBJ1-1	CASSATGGTEAFF	TGTGCCAGCAGCGCTACAGGGGGCACTGAAGCTTTCTTT
NA	NA	TRBV30	TRBJ2-2	CAWTGLGVVAGELFF	TGTGCCTGGACCGGTTTGGGAGTTGTGGCCGGGGAGCTGTTTTTT
NA	NA	TRBV7-9	TRBJ2-5	CASSWRNQETQYF	TGTGCCAGCAGCTGGAGGAACCAAGAGACCCAGTACTTC
NA	NA	TRBV11-1	TRBJ2-2	CASSHIRVSYTGELFF	TGTGCCAGCAGCCATATCCGGGTGTCGTACACCGGGGAGCTGTTTTTT
NA	NA	TRBV10-3	TRBJ2-5	CAISPTGETQYF	TGTGCCATCAGCCCCACGGGGGAGACCCAGTACTTC
NA	TRBD1	TRBV5-3	TRBJ1-2	CARSITGTAYGYTF	TGTGCCAGAAGCATAACCGGGACAGCCTATGGCTACACCTTC
NA	TRBD2	TRBV3-1/TRBV3-2	TRBJ2-3	CASSNLAGEVDTQYF	TGTGCCAGCAGCAATCTAGCGGGAGAGGTAGATACGCAGTATTTT
NA	TRBD2	TRBV7-3	TRBJ2-3	CASSPSGGPSHF	TGTGCCAGCAGCCCAAGCGGGGGCCCTTCGCATTTT
NA	TRBD1	TRBV3-1/TRBV3-2	TRBJ1-2	CARKGADYGYTF	TGTGCCAGAAAGGGGGCTGACTATGGCTACACCTTC
NA	TRBD1	TRBV13	TRBJ2-3	CASSHRGGADTQYF	TGTGCCAGCAGCCACAGGGGTGGCGCAGATACGCAGTATTTT
once	TRBD1	TRBV6-5	TRBJ2-2	CASRDRGGTGELFF	TGTGCCAGCAGGGACAGGGGCGGCACCGGGGAGCTGTTTTTT
NA	NA	TRBV2	TRBJ1-5	CASSGDSNQPQHF	TGTGCCAGCAGTGGCGATAGCAATCAGCCCCAGCATTTT
NA	NA	TRBV4-1	TRBJ2-7	CASSQDDRAVQGYEQYF	TGCGCCAGCAGCCAAGATGATAGGGCGGTGCAGGGCTACGAGCAGTACTTC
NA	NA	TRBV5-4	TRBJ1-1	CASSFEGRMNTEAFF	TGTGCCAGCAGCTTTGAGGGCAGGATGAACACTGAAGCTTTCTTT
NA	NA	TRBV30	TRBJ2-3	CAWGGIAITSADTQYF	TGTGCCTGGGGGGGAATAGCGATAACTTCCGCAGATACGCAGTATTTT
NA	TRBD2	TRBV5-1	TRBJ2-7	CASSLVSGRYEQYF	TGCGCCAGCAGCTTGGTTAGCGGGAGATACGAGCAGTACTTC
once	TRBD2	TRBV7-2	TRBJ2-3	CASSLAGPNREGWAVDTQYF	TGTGCCAGCAGCTTAGCGGGCCCGAACCGGGAGGGCTGGGCGGTAGATACGCAGTATTTT
NA	TRBD2	TRBV2	TRBJ2-3	CASSKTSGGTDTQYF	TGTGCCAGCAGTAAGACTAGCGGGGGCACAGATACGCAGTATTTT
NA	TRBD2	TRBV19	TRBJ2-3	CASSIGTSGLTDTQYF	TGTGCCAGTAGTATCGGGACTAGCGGCCTCACAGATACGCAGTATTTT
NA	TRBD2	TRBV6-4	TRBJ2-3	CASSHSGGPLGDTQYF	TGTGCCAGCAGTCATAGCGGGGGGCCTCTGGGGGATACGCAGTATTTT
NA	NA	TRBV18	TRBJ2-5	CASSPRSGQETQYF	TGTGCCAGCTCACCACGGTCGGGGCAAGAGACCCAGTACTTC
once	NA	TRBV9	TRBJ2-1	CASSHEYHNEQFF	TGTGCCAGCAGCCACGAGTACCACAATGAGCAGTTCTTC
NA	TRBD1	TRBV7-3	TRBJ2-3	CASSLAPGTGLDTQYF	TGTGCCAGCAGCTTAGCACCCGGGACAGGGTTAGATACGCAGTATTTT
once	NA	TRBV7-3	TRBJ2-1	CASSLGLRGEQFF	TGTGCCAGCAGCTTGGGGCTTAGAGGTGAGCAGTTCTTC
NA	TRBD2	TRBV7-2	TRBJ2-7	CASSLGGRGLYEQYF	TGTGCCAGCAGCTTGGGCGGGAGAGGCTTGTACGAGCAGTACTTC
NA	NA	TRBV2	TRBJ2-7	CASIRSYEQYF	TGTGCCAGCATCAGATCCTACGAGCAGTACTTC
NA	NA	TRBV2	TRBJ2-3	CASSDGLTTQYF	TGTGCCAGCAGCGACGGACTCACTACGCAGTATTTT
NA	TRBD2	TRBV6-1	TRBJ2-7	CASSDSPGTSGGAEEQYF	TGTGCCAGCAGTGATAGTCCCGGGACTAGCGGGGGGGCGGAAGAGCAGTACTTC
once	NA	TRBV10-1	TRBJ1-1	CASSHGRDTEAFF	TGCGCCAGCAGTCACGGCAGGGACACTGAAGCTTTCTTT
NA	NA	TRBV2	TRBJ2-7	CASRGGPFSYEQYF	TGTGCCAGCAGGGGGGGGCCTTTTTCCTACGAGCAGTACTTC
NA	NA	TRBV7-9	TRBJ1-1	CASSGHLNTEAFF	TGTGCCAGCAGCGGACATCTGAACACTGAAGCTTTCTTT
once	NA	TRBV18	TRBJ2-5	CASSRNRGGETQYF	TGTGCCAGCTCAAGAAACAGGGGAGGTGAGACCCAGTACTTC
NA	TRBD2	TRBV28	TRBJ2-2	CASRLGRGNTGELFF	TGTGCCAGCAGGCTCGGGAGGGGGAACACCGGGGAGCTGTTTTTT